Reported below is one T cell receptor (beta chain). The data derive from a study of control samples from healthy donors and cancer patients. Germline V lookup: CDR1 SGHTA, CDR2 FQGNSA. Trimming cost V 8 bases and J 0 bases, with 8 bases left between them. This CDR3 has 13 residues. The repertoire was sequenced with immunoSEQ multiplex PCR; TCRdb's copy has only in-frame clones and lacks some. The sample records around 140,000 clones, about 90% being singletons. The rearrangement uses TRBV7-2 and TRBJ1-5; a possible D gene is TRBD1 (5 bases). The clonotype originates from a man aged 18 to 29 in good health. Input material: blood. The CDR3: CASGADSNQPQHF. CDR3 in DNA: TGTGCCAGCGGGGCAGATAGCAATCAGCCCCAGCATTTT.